Each of the 26 T cell receptor beta chains below was sequenced from the same sample in a study of CD8+ T cells in alopecia areata. cDNA serving as the sequencing template came from extracted, reverse transcribed RNA. Profiled with immunoSEQ multiplex PCR; TCRdb holds only in-frame clones, not every one. The sample includes 120,000 to 150,000 clones, about two thirds of them seen just once. Specimen: CD8+ T cells sorted from blood. These receptors were collected from a human donor in good health.

The rearrangement links TRBV4-2 to TRBJ2-3; 13 nucleotides match TRBD2. CDR3 length: 19 residues. Per the germline V gene, CDR1 is LGHNA and CDR2 is YNFKEQ. The V gene end was trimmed by 1 base and the J gene end by 5 bases; junction bases not matched to a gene: 12. CDR3 bases: TGTGCCAGCAGCCAAGCCCCTGCAGGGACTAGCGGGACCATAGATACGCAGTATTTT. Translating gives CASSQAPAGTSGTIDTQYF.

The J gene is TRBJ2-7, the V gene TRBV9; 10 bases map to TRBD2. CDR1 is SGDLS, CDR2 YYNGEE, per germline. The V and J ends lost 3 bases and 4 bases, in that order; junction bases with no gene match: 7. The CDR3 totals 15 residues. Here the CDR3 reads CASSATGTSDYEQYF. The DNA for the CDR3 is TGTGCCAGCAGCGCCACCGGGACTAGCGATTACGAGCAGTACTTC.

V and J are TRBV5-6 and TRBJ2-1, with D possibly being TRBD2 (6 bases). Trimming took off 2 bases at V and 6 bases at J, with 12 bases between the two ends. The CDR3 has 14 residues. Germline V CDR1 and CDR2: SGHDT, YYEEEE. The CDR3 region is CASSFSASVNEQFF. CDR3 coding DNA: TGTGCCAGCAGCTTTTCGGCTAGCGTCAATGAGCAGTTCTTC. Full variable domain (outside the CDR3, taken from reference TRBV5-6 and TRBJ2-1): DAGVTQSPTHLIKTRGQQVTLRCSPKSGHDTVSWYQQALGQGPQFIFQYYEEEERQRGNFPDRFSGHQFPNYSSELNVNALLLGDSALYLCASSFSASVNEQFFGPGTRLTVL.

The rearrangement links TRBV7-2 to TRBJ2-1, with 9 bases aligning to TRBD2. Germline V gene lookup returns CDR1 SGHTA and CDR2 FQGNSA. V lost 5 bases, J lost 1 base, and 6 bases stayed unmatched. The CDR3 runs to 16 residues. CDR3 protein: CASSQIAGVSYNEQFF. CDR3 nucleotide sequence: TGTGCCAGCAGCCAAATAGCGGGAGTATCCTACAATGAGCAGTTCTTC.

This sequence joins TRBV5-4 and TRBJ2-7, with D tentatively TRBD2 (5 bases). V was clipped by 3 bases and J by 4 bases, with 20 bases between them. The CDR3 has 16 amino acids. The germline V gene has CDR1 SGHNT and CDR2 YYREEE (reference sequence). CDR3 loop: CASSSAERTMGYEQYF. The CDR3 nucleotides read TGTGCCAGCAGCTCCGCGGAGCGGACCATGGGTTACGAGCAGTACTTC.

The chain recombines TRBV29-1 with TRBJ2-1, with D perhaps assigned TRBD1 or TRBD2 (5 bases each). The V gene's germline CDR1 is SQVTM and CDR2 ANQGSEA. V lost 4 bases and J 6 bases, leaving 13 bases between the germline ends. The CDR3 has 13 amino acids. CDR3 in DNA: TGCAGCGTTGGGGGCGGACTCTTCAATGAGCAGTTCTTC. It encodes CSVGGGLFNEQFF.

This clone appeared a few times. The chain employs TRBV7-9 and TRBJ2-5; D remains ambiguous. The CDR3 contains 13 residues. CDR1 and CDR2 from the germline V gene are SEHNR and FQNEAQ (reference sequence). Trimming took 4 bases from V and 0 from J, leaving 6 bases between them. The CDR3, as DNA: TGTGCCAGCAGCTCCGAGTACCAAGAGACCCAGTACTTC. It codes for CASSSEYQETQYF.

This clone was recorded only once. It differs at one base from a far larger clone, so likely a read error. The rearrangement links TRBV5-1 to TRBJ2-1; D gene ambiguous. Germline V lookup: CDR1 SGHRS, CDR2 YFSETQ. The CDR3 consists of 11 residues. The CDR3 is CASSANNEQLF. The CDR3 DNA reads as TGCGCCAGCAGCGCGAACAATGAGCAGCTCTTC.

The rearrangement uses TRBV27 and TRBJ1-1; no reliable D call. V gave up 5 bases and J gave up 0 bases, with 7 bases separating them. Germline-derived CDR1 and CDR2 are MNHEY and SMNVEV (reference sequence). This CDR3 has 13 amino acids. CDR3 loop: CASSPLMNTEAFF. CDR3 nucleotides: TGTGCCAGCAGTCCACTAATGAACACTGAAGCTTTCTTT.

The chain recombines TRBV28 with TRBJ2-3, with D possibly TRBD1 on 6 matching bases. The germline CDR1 and CDR2 sequences are MDHEN and SYDVKM. CDR3 length: 14 amino acids. The ends were cut back, 4 bases at V and 6 bases at J, with 14 bases in the middle. As DNA, the CDR3 is TGTGCCAGCAGTTCTCTACAGGGAGCGGATACGCAGTATTTT. Residues: CASSSLQGADTQYF.

The chain is built from TRBV9 and TRBJ1-5; unclear D gene. Deletions cut 1 base from V and 6 bases from J, with 8 bases between. There are 13 residues in the CDR3. CDR1 is SGDLS and CDR2 is YYNGEE in the germline V gene. The DNA for the CDR3 is TGTGCCAGCAGCGTAAATGAGGTTCAGCCCCAGCATTTT. Translated, it gives CASSVNEVQPQHF.

The chain has TRBV6-4 and TRBJ2-1; no firm D call. Trimming pared 7 bases from V and 7 bases from J, leaving 14 bases between. This CDR3 is 13 amino acids long. Germline V CDR1 and CDR2: MRHNA, SNTAGT. For the CDR3, the DNA is TGTGCCAGCATCGACGAAGGGATGAATGAGCAGTTCTTC. Amino acid sequence: CASIDEGMNEQFF.

The chain employs TRBV30 and TRBJ1-1; the D gene is possibly TRBD1 (5 bases). Between the trimmed V and J ends, which lost 0 bases and 4 bases, there was a span of 12 bases. The CDR3 is 14 residues long. CDR1 and CDR2 from the germline V gene are GTSNPN and SVGIG (reference sequence). CDR3 sequence (DNA): TGTGCCTGGAGTGTTTATGGGGGGATCACTGAAGCTTTCTTT. Translated, it gives CAWSVYGGITEAFF.

This clone showed up just a few times. This chain connects TRBV29-1 to TRBJ2-1; TRBD2 matches at 9 bases. The CDR3 covers 16 residues. Germline values: CDR1 SQVTM, CDR2 ANQGSEA. J lost 0 bases, V lost 3 bases, and 6 bases had no gene match. The CDR3 bases are TGCAGCGTTGAGGGACTAGCCGAGAGCTCCTACAATGAGCAGTTCTTC. It translates to CSVEGLAESSYNEQFF.

Written as DNA, the CDR3 is TGTGCCAGTAGGGGGTGGAACACCGGGGAGCTGTTTTTT. Translation: CASRGWNTGELFF. The chain combines TRBV2 with TRBJ2-2; a weak D match, TRBD1 (6 bases). V was pared by 9 bases and J by 1 base, with 9 bases between. There are 13 residues in the CDR3. Germline CDR1 and CDR2: SNHLY and FYNNEI.

V gene TRBV9 combines with J gene TRBJ1-5; no clear D. Per germline, CDR1 SGDLS and CDR2 YYNGEE. Trimming took 0 bases from V and 3 from J, leaving 10 bases between them. The CDR3 spans 15 residues. Written as DNA, the CDR3 is TGTGCCAGCAGCGTAGGCAGTGCAATCAATCAGCCCCAGCATTTT. Translation gives CASSVGSAINQPQHF.

The chain uses TRBV10-3 and TRBJ2-1; D is possibly TRBD2 (5 bases). Trimming shortened V by 7 bases and J by 7 bases, and 20 bases separated the two germline ends. The CDR3 extends over 15 amino acids. Germline values: CDR1 ENHRY, CDR2 SYGVKD. CDR3 sequence reads: CAITGIHPGGNEQFF. CDR3 nucleotide sequence: TGTGCCATCACCGGGATCCACCCCGGTGGGAATGAGCAGTTCTTC.

The rearrangement links TRBV30 to TRBJ2-7, with D possibly being TRBD2 (5 bases). The CDR3 covers 16 residues. V lost 3 bases and J 9 bases, leaving 27 bases between the germline ends. Germline V CDR1 and CDR2: GTSNPN, SVGIG (reference sequence). This CDR3 is CAWRPPFQFTPSGQYF. The CDR3 nucleotides are TGTGCCTGGAGGCCCCCTTTCCAGTTCACCCCGAGCGGGCAGTACTTC.

This chain connects TRBV5-1 to TRBJ2-3; D might be TRBD2 (6 bases). The CDR3 covers 15 residues. Germline V gene sequence: CDR1 SGHRS, CDR2 YFSETQ. Trimming removed 4 bases from V and 0 bases from J, with 12 bases in between. CDR3 residues: CASSRQSGSTDTQYF. CDR3 sequence (DNA): TGCGCCAGCAGCCGACAAAGCGGGAGCACAGATACGCAGTATTTT.

This rearrangement joins TRBV29-1 to TRBJ2-6; 7 positions agree with TRBD2. Unmatched junction bases numbered 4, after V lost 1 base and J lost 4 bases. Per germline, CDR1 SQVTM and CDR2 ANQGSEA. The CDR3 totals 15 residues. CDR3 region: CSVEVAGSGANVLTF. The CDR3 DNA is TGCAGCGTTGAAGTAGCGGGTTCCGGGGCCAACGTCCTGACTTTC.

This clone has a handful of counts. The V gene is TRBV10-3, the J gene TRBJ1-1; no clear D. The CDR3 totals 13 residues. V gave up 8 bases and J gave up 0 bases, with 10 bases separating them. Looked up from germline, CDR1 is ENHRY and CDR2 is SYGVKD. CDR3 sequence: CAIGGRMNTEAFF. The CDR3 bases are TGTGCCATCGGAGGACGGATGAACACTGAAGCTTTCTTT.

V usage is TRBV19 and J usage is TRBJ1-1; no clear D. The CDR3 length is 13 residues. The V end was cut by 1 base, the J end by 0 bases, with 3 bases between. Per germline, CDR1 LNHDA and CDR2 SQIVND (reference sequence). CDR3 sequence (DNA): TGTGCCAGTAGTATAGGGATGAACACTGAAGCTTTCTTT. This sequence encodes CASSIGMNTEAFF.

This chain joins TRBV5-1 and TRBJ1-2; 11 bases line up with TRBD1. Germline values: CDR1 SGHRS, CDR2 YFSETQ. Trimming at V came to 4 bases and at J to 6 bases, leaving 5 bases not matched to a gene. This CDR3 is built from 14 residues. CDR3 in amino acids: CASSLRTGGDGYTF. The CDR3 region has the DNA TGCGCCAGCAGCCTTCGGACAGGGGGCGATGGCTACACCTTC.

This clone has only one observation. The chain combines TRBV2 with TRBJ2-1; 8 nucleotides match TRBD1. The CDR3 length is 14 residues. CDR1 and CDR2 (germline): SNHLY, FYNNEI. V shed 9 bases and J 3 bases; nucleotides not matched to a gene: 7. The CDR3: CARSRTGNYNEQFF. CDR3 in DNA: TGTGCCAGGAGCAGGACAGGGAACTACAATGAGCAGTTCTTC.

The chain combines TRBV25-1 with TRBJ2-1; a weak D match, TRBD1 (6 bases). Trimming removed 1 base at V and 4 bases at J, with 17 bases between. The CDR3 runs 17 residues. Germline V CDR1 and CDR2: MGHDK, SYGVNS. Here the CDR3 DNA reads TGTGCCAGCAGTGAATTAGGAACAGGGTGGATTTACAATGAGCAGTTCTTC. Its translation: CASSELGTGWIYNEQFF.

In this sample, this clone turned up once. The rearrangement joins TRBV7-9 to TRBJ2-5; D not resolved. CDR1 and CDR2 from the germline V gene are SEHNR and FQNEAQ (reference sequence). Trimming pared 0 bases from V and 3 bases from J, leaving 11 bases between. This CDR3 comprises 15 residues. The DNA of the CDR3 is TGTGCCAGCAGCTTAGCCCTGGGCCCCGAAGAGACCCAGTACTTC. Encoded protein: CASSLALGPEETQYF.